The subject of this entry is one T cell receptor (beta chain). What antigen it recognizes has not been identified. Base qualities are not provided; no much larger clone lies one nucleotide away. The data stem from a study of cytomegalovirus exposure and HLA in healthy donors (dated by TCRdb to the late 2010s). Background for the entire study: According to an earlier analysis of 587 of the donors, about 170 million T cells yielded roughly 110 million unique TCR beta sequences and approximately 300 Gb of sequence data. Both class I and class II loci were covered by HLA typing, at four-digit resolution. Across approximately 400 genotyped donors of the cohort, an average of about 240,000 unique TCR beta nucleotide sequences per donor were sequenced, and around 20% of those sequences were non-productive. In an earlier analysis of 550 to 700 of the donors, high-throughput TCR beta sequencing was used to judge whether each TCR beta V gene segment behaved as functional or pseudogenic. Roughly five DR-DQ haplotypes were handled as single units for association and clustering, since linkage in the cohort was strong. The study aimed to test whether cataloging public T cell receptors could reveal signatures of past pathogen exposure. Along with the approximately 700-subject first cohort, a separate validation cohort of over a hundred different subjects was used. The study used immunosequencing to profile the T cell repertoires of approximately 630 subjects and linked those repertoires to cytomegalovirus serostatus. Of the roughly 390 genotyped donors, roughly 85% fell in the genetic ancestry cluster associated with self-reported Caucasian donors. Rather than drawing on any new phenotypic data, the later analysis identified candidate immune exposures from TCR beta sequences and the way those sequences occurred across donors. All discovery cohort repertoires had been generated on a single sequencing platform. An early release covering 500 to 750 HLA-typed donors comprised approximately 300 gigabases of sequencing data and around 85 million unique TCR sequences. The number of donors typed differed by locus, with 629-630 for A, B, C, DRB1 and DQB1, around 500 for DQA1, 606 for DPA1, and 450 to 480 for DPB1. A later genetic analysis used genome-wide SNP genotypes for about three fifths of the 666 donors, treating that subset as a discovery cohort. Donor age, sex, ethnicity and CMV serostatus were compiled alongside the repertoire data. A later analysis re-examined previously published TCR beta repertoires from around 670 donors and added high-resolution HLA genotyping to investigate patterns of TCR occurrence. High-throughput TCR immunosequencing, statistical association of individual TCRs with disease status, and machine learning were combined to predict cytomegalovirus infection status. What the authors observed across the whole study: The 87-base-pair reads could not distinguish some IMGT-functional V segments, including TRBV6-2 and TRBV6-3, so those segments were excluded. Specific HLA alleles were associated with roughly 17,000 TCR beta sequences at a false discovery rate of 0.05 in a later analysis. V-gene and J-gene trimming of TCR beta chains was associated with a missense DCLRE1C variant in a later genetic analysis, and the association was replicated in an independent cohort. Assigning TCR associations to individual alleles was difficult when HLA alleles, especially DR and DQ, strongly co-occurred. Compared with equally common non-associated chains, HLA-associated TCR beta chains in a later analysis were more clonally expanded and had lower generation probabilities. Roughly uniform sequencing depth across donors was assumed in presence/absence analyses, although this assumption may not hold. Because counts were too low, 15 or so rarely observed V segments, including chromosome 9 orphons, were excluded from the earlier analysis of some 590 of the donors. A further reported finding was that TCR beta sequences accurately predicted the HLA-A and HLA-B alleles for most subjects in the first cohort. In this cohort, only TCR beta chains were sequenced, and detectable features were limited by the absence of alpha or paired-chain data. In a later analysis, several top co-occurrence clusters were reported to appear linked to parvovirus B19, influenza, CMV and Epstein-Barr virus. While some public TCRs were present in many individuals, most TCR sequences turned up only very rarely across donors. A later analysis found that most CMV-associated TCR beta chains appeared HLA-restricted, with HLA associations seemingly driven largely by CMV exposure. In a later analysis, the rate of TCR association differed among HLA loci, with DRB1 alleles having the most associated TCRs and HLA-C alleles having the fewest. A few of the identified cytomegalovirus-associated TCR beta chains were confirmed in vitro to be specific for cytomegalovirus antigens. Correlated functional status among segregating V segments might reflect linkage disequilibrium, but an unknown experimental factor could not be ruled out. In an earlier analysis of some 640 of the donors, most TCR beta V segments were observed in productive rearrangements about 90% or about 30% of the time, broadly matching IMGT annotations. It was suggested by the authors that the approach could potentially be generalized to other disease states and immunological phenotypes. A later genetic analysis reported fewer N-insertions in productive TCRs among donors in an Asian-associated ancestry cluster than the roughly 700-donor mean. A group of highly shared sequence variants was considered likely to be a technical artifact of the sequencing pipeline. The classifier was reported to diagnose cytomegalovirus status with high specificity and sensitivity in both the original and validation cohorts. The study listed around 160 TCR beta chains as associated with cytomegalovirus. Because HLA typing was missing for some donors at each locus, association tests included only the typed subset. CMV serostatus was the only immune exposure information available for the cohort.

The library was made by the immunoSEQ multiplex PCR assay. For the multiplex PCR, a mixture combining 60 forward primers for TCR Vbeta segments and 13 reverse primers for TCR Jbeta segments was used. A multiplex PCR assay on genomic DNA amplified the CDR3 region of rearranged TCR beta genes. The amplified TCR beta libraries were sequenced on the Illumina HiSeq System as 87-base-pair reads. Turning to the authors' computational methods: A later analysis tallied around 80 million unique TCR beta chains across the 666 repertoires, and about 12 million of those chains were shared by two or more donors. To remove PCR and sequencing errors, raw reads were error-corrected and collapsed into unique sequences using a nearest-neighbor algorithm that merged closely related sequences. CDR3 sequences were aligned to IMGT reference sequences to assign V, D and J gene segments. For a sequence to be retained, a match of at least six nucleotides was required to both a V gene segment and a J gene segment. A rearrangement was called productive if the CDR3 had no stop codons and remained in frame with V and J, and every other rearrangement was called non-productive. Following IMGT convention, CDR3 was defined as the stretch from the second conserved V-encoded cysteine up to the conserved J-encoded phenylalanine. In an earlier analysis of 500 to 650 of the donors, sequences lacking an unambiguous match to a single V gene segment were excluded. An earlier analysis of some 500 of the donors classified V segments as functional when productive rearrangements were above 56.7% and as segregating when the standard deviation between donors was above 5%. A statistical classification framework was built to diagnose cytomegalovirus status from the catalog of TCR beta chain sequences. A later analysis assigned V and J genes by comparing TCR nucleotide sequences with IMGT/GENE-DB human TR gene sequences. The TCRdist pipeline was used in a later analysis to assign CDR3 sequences and most-parsimonious VDJ recombination scenarios. A later analysis defined each TCR beta chain by its CDR3 amino acid sequence plus V-gene family, and excluded reads lacking a unique V-gene family. In a later analysis, 500 to 700 highly shared, low-generation-probability nucleotide sequences were removed to address suspected cross-contamination and a sequencing artifact. A later analysis calculated a clonal expansion index for each public chain from normalized within-repertoire ranks of inferred template counts. A later analysis computed generation probabilities with a VDJ recombination model fitted to out-of-frame rearrangements, and checked the results against IGoR. In a later analysis, hypergeometric tests were used to score TCR-TCR, TCR-HLA and TCR-CMV co-occurrence, with a repertoire-size bias correction applied to TCR pairs. False discovery rates were estimated in a later analysis by permuting HLA or CMV assignments 20 times. In a later analysis, co-occurring TCRs were grouped using DBSCAN, and TCRdist sequence similarity was added for clustering within HLA-allele-positive subsets. Co-occurrence clustering excluded repertoires with fewer than 30,000 or more than 120,000 public chains, plus five with anomalous nucleotide sharing. TCRdb provides this immuneACCESS table in a form limited to in-frame rearrangements. Some clones are lacking; in checked studies, under half of them reflect an unresolved V gene, and why the rest are absent is not known. That table gives V, J and clone size, and the DNA gave D and trimming. This sample comprises approximately 69,000 clones, about 74% of them detected only once. The biggest ten clones account for over 20% of the sample.

The cohort consisted of 650 to 850 healthy bone marrow donors. At the time of sampling, all cohort members were nominally healthy, though unrecorded immune exposures were likely present. The donor tested CMV seropositive and was one of the 289 seropositive cohort members. Each donor provided a peripheral blood sample, and peripheral blood mononuclear cells were used for TCR beta sequencing. Genomic DNA was extracted from the blood cell samples with the Qiagen DNeasy Blood Extraction Kit. Sequences MGHRA (CDR1) and YSYEKL (CDR2) are obtained from the germline V gene. V and J are trimmed by 0 bases and 0 bases, and the gene matches miss 8 bases of the junction. The CDR3 starts with the cysteine, ends with the phenylalanine, and has 17 residues. Just the 51-base CDR3 DNA is kept, in frame starting at base 1.

The sample was PBMCs. The sequence was collected from a woman aged 25 to 39 in good health and CMV-seropositive. Recombination linked TRBV4-1 to TRBJ2-7, with 7 bases aligning to TRBD1. The nucleotides read TGCGCCAGCAGCCAAGAGTTTTGGACAGGTAGCTCCTACGAGCAGTACTTC. This is translated as CASSQEFWTGSSYEQYF.